This T cell receptor (beta chain) came from a study of blood T cell repertoires in COVID-19. The Seattle site enrolled patients during active infection and followed them longitudinally. This table comes from immunoSEQ multiplex PCR, and its TCRdb copy is limited to in-frame clones, with some not included. The sample records around 270,000 clones, around 82% being singletons. CDR1 SGHRS and CDR2 YFSETQ come from the germline V gene. V gave up 2 bases and J gave up 0 bases; unmatched junction bases: 13. This CDR3 region has 18 residues. Sequencing used peripheral blood. The chain carries TRBV5-1 and TRBJ2-7; 8 bases align to TRBD2. This clonotype was sampled from a human donor with COVID-19, enrolled during active disease. The donor label of this sample is uncertain. CDR3 bases: TGCGCCAGCAGCTTCTTACCATTCGCCGGGACTAGCTCCTACGAGCAGTACTTC. Translating gives CASSFLPFAGTSSYEQYF.